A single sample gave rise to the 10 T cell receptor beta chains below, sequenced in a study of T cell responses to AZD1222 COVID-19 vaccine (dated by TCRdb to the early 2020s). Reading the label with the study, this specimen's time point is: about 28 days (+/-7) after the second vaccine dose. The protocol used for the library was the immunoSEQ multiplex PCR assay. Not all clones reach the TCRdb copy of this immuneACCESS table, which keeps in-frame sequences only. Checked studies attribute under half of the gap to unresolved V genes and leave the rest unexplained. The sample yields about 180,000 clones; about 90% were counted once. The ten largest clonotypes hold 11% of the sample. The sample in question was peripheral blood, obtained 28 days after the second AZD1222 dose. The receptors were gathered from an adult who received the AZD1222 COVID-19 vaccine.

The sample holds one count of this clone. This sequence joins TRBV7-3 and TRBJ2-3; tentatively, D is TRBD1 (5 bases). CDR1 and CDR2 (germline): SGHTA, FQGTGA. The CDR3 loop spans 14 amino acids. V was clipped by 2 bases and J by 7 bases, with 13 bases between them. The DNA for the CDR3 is TGTGCCAGCAGCTTAGAACAGGTCTTAAATACGCAGTATTTT. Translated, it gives CASSLEQVLNTQYF.

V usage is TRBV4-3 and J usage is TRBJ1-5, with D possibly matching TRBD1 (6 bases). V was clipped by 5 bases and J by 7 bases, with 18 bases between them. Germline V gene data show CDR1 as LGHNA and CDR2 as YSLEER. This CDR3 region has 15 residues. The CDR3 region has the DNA TGCGCCAGCAGCAACCAAGCGGGGGGCGGACAGCCCCAGCATTTT. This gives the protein CASSNQAGGGQPQHF.

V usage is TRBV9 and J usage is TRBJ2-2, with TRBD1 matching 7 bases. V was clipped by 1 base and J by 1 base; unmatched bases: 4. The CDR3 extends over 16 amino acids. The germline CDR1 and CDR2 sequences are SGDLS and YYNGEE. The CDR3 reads CASSVKGAVNTGELFF. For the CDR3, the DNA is TGTGCCAGCAGCGTAAAGGGGGCTGTGAACACCGGGGAGCTGTTTTTT. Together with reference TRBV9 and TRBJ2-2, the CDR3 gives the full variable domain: DSGVTQTPKHLITATGQRVTLRCSPRSGDLSVYWYQQSLDQGLQFLIQYYNGEERAKGNILERFSAQQFPDLHSELNLSSLELGDSALYFCASSVKGAVNTGELFFGEGSRLTVL.

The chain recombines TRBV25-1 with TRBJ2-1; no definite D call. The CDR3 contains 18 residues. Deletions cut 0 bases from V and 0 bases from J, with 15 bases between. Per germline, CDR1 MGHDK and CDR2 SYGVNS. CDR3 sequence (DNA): TGTGCCAGCAGTGAATATATTGTGGGGTACAGCTCCTACAATGAGCAGTTCTTC. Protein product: CASSEYIVGYSSYNEQFF.

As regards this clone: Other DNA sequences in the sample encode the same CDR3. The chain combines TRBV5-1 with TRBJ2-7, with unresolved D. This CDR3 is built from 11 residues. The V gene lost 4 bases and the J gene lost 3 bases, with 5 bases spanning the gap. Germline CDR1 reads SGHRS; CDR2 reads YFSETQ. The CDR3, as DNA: TGCGCCAGCAGCGGAAGCTACGAGCAGTACTTC. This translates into CASSGSYEQYF.

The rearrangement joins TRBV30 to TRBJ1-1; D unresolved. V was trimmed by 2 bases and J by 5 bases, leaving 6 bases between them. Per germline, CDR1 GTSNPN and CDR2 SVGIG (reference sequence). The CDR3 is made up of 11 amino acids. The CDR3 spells CAWSKVTEAFF. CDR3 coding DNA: TGTGCCTGGAGTAAAGTAACTGAAGCTTTCTTT.

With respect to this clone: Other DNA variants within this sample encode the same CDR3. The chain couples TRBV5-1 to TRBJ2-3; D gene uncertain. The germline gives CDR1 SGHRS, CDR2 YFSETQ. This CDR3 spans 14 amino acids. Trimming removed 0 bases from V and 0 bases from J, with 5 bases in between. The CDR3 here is CASSLGGSTDTQYF. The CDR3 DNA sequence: TGCGCCAGCAGCTTGGGCGGCAGCACAGATACGCAGTATTTT.

The CDR3 loop is CATSDRDSGTDTQYF. Written as DNA, the CDR3 is TGTGCCACCAGTGACCGGGACAGTGGCACAGATACGCAGTATTTT. This chain uses TRBV24-1 with TRBJ2-3; 7 nucleotides align to TRBD1. The CDR3 covers 15 residues. CDR1 and CDR2 from the germline V gene are KGHDR and SFDVKD. Trimming cost V 4 bases and J 1 base; bases outside gene matches: 4.

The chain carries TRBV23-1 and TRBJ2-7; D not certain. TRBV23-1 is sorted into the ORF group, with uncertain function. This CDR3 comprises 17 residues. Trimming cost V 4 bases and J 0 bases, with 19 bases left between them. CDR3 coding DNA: TGCGCCAGCAGTCCTCCGGGCCTCCATGGTAGCTCCTACGAGCAGTACTTC. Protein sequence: CASSPPGLHGSSYEQYF.

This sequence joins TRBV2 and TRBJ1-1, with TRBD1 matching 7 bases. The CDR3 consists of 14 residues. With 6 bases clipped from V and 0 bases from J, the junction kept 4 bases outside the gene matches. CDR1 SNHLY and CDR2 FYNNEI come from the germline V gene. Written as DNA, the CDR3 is TGTGCCAGCAGCCAACAGGGGCTGAACACTGAAGCTTTCTTT. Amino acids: CASSQQGLNTEAFF.